This T cell receptor beta chain appears in the sequencing data of a study of T cells after yellow fever vaccination. Study overall: Preparation used SMART-Seq v4 Ultra Low Input for the low-cell-number fractions. Study-level points and caveats: Contaminating bulk clonotypes could be abundant in FACS-sorted repertoires.

The germline V gene has CDR1 SEHNR and CDR2 FQNEAQ (reference sequence). This CDR3 spans 15 amino acids. V lost 5 bases and J 8 bases, leaving 18 bases between the germline ends. As for this clonotype: Its antigen is unidentified.

It was through 5'RACE template switching that TCR cDNA was made, with a universal primer site and UMIs added. TCRdb used MiXCR to reprocess the 5' RACE reads, holding one entry per CDR3 protein. The sample includes about 330,000 distinct CDR3 sequences, about 6.9% of them seen just once. The sample here was PBMCs, taken 45 days after the first yellow fever vaccination. V and J are TRBV7-9 and TRBJ1-4; no definite D call. The TCR sequence derives from a man aged 18 to 29 who received the YFV17D yellow fever vaccine. The CDR3 sequence: CASSPPESTGEKLFF. CDR3 sequence (DNA): TGTGCCAGCAGCCCCCCTGAATCGACCGGAGAAAAACTGTTTTTT. The complete variable domain, with remaining parts taken from reference TRBV7-9 and TRBJ1-4, reads DTGVSQNPRHKITKRGQNVTFRCDPISEHNRLYWYRQTLGQGPEFLTYFQNEAQLEKSRLLSDRFSAERPKGSFSTLEIQRTEQGDSAMYLCASSPPESTGEKLFFGSGTQLSVL.